This T cell receptor beta chain was obtained from a study of blood T cell repertoires in COVID-19. Across the study: Acute-phase and convalescent COVID-19 samples originated in the United States, Italy and Spain. PBMCs, B-cell-depleted T cells, or T cells provided the cDNA or gDNA that made up the material.

As originally analysed: Reference gene primer amplification in the assay estimated nucleated cell counts. Assay: immunoSEQ multiplex PCR; the TCRdb copy retains only in-frame clones and omits some. The V and J calls and clone size were taken over from that table, and D and trimming were inferred from the DNA. Among under 200,000 clones listed, about 85% were seen once. V shed 1 base and J 2 bases; nucleotides not matched to a gene: 5. This CDR3 spans 15 amino acids. CDR1 is SGHTA and CDR2 is FQGNSA in the germline V gene. Sequencing used peripheral blood. The rearrangement links TRBV7-2 to TRBJ2-7; 7 bases are shared with TRBD2. The sequence came from an elderly woman with acute or convalescent COVID-19. CDR3 in amino acids: CASSLVGGVPYEQYF. The CDR3 region has the DNA TGTGCCAGCAGCTTAGTGGGGGGGGTCCCCTACGAGCAGTACTTC.